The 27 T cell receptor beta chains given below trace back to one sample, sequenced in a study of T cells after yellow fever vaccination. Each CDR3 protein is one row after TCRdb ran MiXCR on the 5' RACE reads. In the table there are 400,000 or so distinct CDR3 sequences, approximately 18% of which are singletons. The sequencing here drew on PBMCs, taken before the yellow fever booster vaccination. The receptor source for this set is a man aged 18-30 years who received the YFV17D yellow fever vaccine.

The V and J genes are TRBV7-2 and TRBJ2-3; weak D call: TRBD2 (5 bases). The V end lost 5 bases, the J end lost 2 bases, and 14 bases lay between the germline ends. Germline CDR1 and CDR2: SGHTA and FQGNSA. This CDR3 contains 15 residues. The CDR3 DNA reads TGTGCCAGCAGCCGATCGTCTAGCTTCACAGATACGCAGTATTTT. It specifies CASSRSSSFTDTQYF.

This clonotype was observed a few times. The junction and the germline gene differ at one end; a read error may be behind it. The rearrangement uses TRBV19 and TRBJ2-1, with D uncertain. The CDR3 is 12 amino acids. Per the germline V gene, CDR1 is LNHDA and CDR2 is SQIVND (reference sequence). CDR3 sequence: CASRIGQNEQFF. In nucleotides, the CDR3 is TGTGCCAGTAGGATAGGGCAGAATGAGCAGTTCTTC.

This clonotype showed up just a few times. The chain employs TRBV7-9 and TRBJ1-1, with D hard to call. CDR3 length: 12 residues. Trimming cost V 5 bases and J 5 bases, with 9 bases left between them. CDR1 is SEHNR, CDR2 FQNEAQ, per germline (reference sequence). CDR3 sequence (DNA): TGTGCCAGCAGCCCCCCTCATACTGAAGCTTTCTTT. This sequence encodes CASSPPHTEAFF.

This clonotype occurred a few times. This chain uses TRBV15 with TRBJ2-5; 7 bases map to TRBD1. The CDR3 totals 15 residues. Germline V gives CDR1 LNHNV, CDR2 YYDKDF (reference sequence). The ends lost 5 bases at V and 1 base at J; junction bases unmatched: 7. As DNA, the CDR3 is TGTGCCACCAGCGGACAGGTGGGATTCCAAGAGACCCAGTACTTC. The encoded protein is CATSGQVGFQETQYF.

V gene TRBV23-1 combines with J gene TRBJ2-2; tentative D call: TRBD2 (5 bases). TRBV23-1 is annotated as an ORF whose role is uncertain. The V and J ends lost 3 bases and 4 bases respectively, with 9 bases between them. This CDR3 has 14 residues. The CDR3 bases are TGCGCCAGCAGTCACCCCCGGGGCACCGGGGAGCTGTTTTTT. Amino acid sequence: CASSHPRGTGELFF.

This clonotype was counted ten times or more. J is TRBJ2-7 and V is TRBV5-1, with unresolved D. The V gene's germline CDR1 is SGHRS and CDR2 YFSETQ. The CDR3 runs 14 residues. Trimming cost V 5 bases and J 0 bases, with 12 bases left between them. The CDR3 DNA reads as TGCGCCAGCAGTCAAGGACCGATCTCCTACGAGCAGTACTTC. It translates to CASSQGPISYEQYF.

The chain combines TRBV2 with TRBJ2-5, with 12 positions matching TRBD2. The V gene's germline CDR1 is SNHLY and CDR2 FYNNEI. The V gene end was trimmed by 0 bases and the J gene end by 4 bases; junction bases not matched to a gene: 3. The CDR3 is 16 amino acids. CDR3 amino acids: CASSEAGLAGVETQYF. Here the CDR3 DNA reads TGTGCCAGCAGTGAAGCGGGACTAGCGGGCGTAGAGACCCAGTACTTC.

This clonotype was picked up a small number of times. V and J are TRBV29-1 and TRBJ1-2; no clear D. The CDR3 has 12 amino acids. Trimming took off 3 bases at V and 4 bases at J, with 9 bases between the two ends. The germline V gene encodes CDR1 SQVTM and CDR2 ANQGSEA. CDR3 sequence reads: CSVDSPTYGYTF. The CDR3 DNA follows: TGCAGCGTTGACAGCCCTACCTATGGCTACACCTTC.

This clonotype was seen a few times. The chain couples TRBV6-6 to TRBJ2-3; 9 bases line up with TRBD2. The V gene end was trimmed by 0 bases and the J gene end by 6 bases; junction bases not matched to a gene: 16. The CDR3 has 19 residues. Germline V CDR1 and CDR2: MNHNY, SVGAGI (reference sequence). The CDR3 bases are TGTGCCAGCAGTTACTCGATAGGGGGATGGCGGGGGGGCAGTGATACGCAGTATTTT. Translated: CASSYSIGGWRGGSDTQYF.

CDR3 DNA: TGCAGTGCCCGGACAGGGCAAAGCACAGATACGCAGTATTTT. It specifies CSARTGQSTDTQYF. V usage is TRBV20-1 and J usage is TRBJ2-3, with 8 bases matching TRBD1. Germline V gives CDR1 DFQATT, CDR2 SNEGSKA (reference sequence). This CDR3 comprises 14 residues. The ends lost 6 bases at V and 0 bases at J; junction bases unmatched: 5.

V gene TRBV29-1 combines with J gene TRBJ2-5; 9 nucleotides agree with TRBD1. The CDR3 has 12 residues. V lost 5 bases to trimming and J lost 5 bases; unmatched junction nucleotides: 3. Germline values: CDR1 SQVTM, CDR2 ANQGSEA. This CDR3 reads CSVPGQGETQYF. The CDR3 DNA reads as TGCAGCGTTCCAGGACAGGGGGAGACCCAGTACTTC.

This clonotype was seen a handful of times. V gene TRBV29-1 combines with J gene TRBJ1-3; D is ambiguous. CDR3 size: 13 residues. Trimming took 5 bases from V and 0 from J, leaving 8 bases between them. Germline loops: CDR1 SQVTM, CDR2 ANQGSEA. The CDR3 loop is CSVLTDSGNTIYF. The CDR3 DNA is TGCAGCGTTTTGACGGACTCTGGAAACACCATATATTTT.

The CDR3 sequence: CASSQDRGRRIYGYTF. The CDR3, as DNA: TGCGCCAGCAGCCAAGATCGAGGGAGGCGGATATATGGCTACACCTTC. The genes are TRBV4-3 and TRBJ1-2, with D uncertain. V was clipped by 0 bases and J by 5 bases, with 16 bases between them. There are 16 residues in the CDR3. CDR1 and CDR2 (germline): LGHNA, YSLEER.

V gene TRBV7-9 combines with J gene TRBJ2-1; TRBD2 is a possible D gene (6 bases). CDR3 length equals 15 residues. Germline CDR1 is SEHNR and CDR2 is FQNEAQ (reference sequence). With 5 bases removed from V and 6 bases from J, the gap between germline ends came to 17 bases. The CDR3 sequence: CASSRGAGTFNEQFF. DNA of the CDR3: TGTGCCAGCAGCCGCGGGGCGGGAACTTTCAATGAGCAGTTCTTC.

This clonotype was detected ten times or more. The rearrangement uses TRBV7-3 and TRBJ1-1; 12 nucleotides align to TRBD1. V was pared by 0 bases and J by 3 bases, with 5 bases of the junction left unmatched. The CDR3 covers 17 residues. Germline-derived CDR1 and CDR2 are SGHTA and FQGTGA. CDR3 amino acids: CASSLTGQGALDTEAFF. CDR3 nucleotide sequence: TGTGCCAGCAGCTTAACGGGACAGGGGGCGCTGGACACTGAAGCTTTCTTT.

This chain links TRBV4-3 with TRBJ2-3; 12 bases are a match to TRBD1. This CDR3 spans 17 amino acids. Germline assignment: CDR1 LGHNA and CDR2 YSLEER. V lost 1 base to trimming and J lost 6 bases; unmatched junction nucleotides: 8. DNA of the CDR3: TGCGCCAGCAGCCAAGTATCCGGGACAGGGGGCGGGGATACGCAGTATTTT. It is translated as CASSQVSGTGGGDTQYF.

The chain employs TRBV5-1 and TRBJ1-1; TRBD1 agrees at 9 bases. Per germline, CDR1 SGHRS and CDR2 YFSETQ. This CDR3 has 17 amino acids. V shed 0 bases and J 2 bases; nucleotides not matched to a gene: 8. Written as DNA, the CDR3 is TGCGCCAGCAGCTTGGGAATGGGACAGGGAGTAAACACTGAAGCTTTCTTT. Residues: CASSLGMGQGVNTEAFF.

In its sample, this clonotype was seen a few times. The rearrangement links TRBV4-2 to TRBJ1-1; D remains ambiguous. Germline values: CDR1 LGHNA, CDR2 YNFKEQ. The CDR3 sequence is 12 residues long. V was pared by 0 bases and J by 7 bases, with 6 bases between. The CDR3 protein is CASSQDGGEAFF. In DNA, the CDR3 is TGTGCCAGCAGCCAAGATGGCGGTGAAGCTTTCTTT.

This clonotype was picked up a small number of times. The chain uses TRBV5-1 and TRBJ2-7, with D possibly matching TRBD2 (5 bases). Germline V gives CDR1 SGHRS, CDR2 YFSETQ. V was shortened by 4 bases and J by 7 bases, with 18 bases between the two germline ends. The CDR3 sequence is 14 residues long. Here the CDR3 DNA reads TGCGCCAGCAGCCCCGAACCGGGGAGAATGGAGCAGTACGTC. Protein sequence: CASSPEPGRMEQYV.

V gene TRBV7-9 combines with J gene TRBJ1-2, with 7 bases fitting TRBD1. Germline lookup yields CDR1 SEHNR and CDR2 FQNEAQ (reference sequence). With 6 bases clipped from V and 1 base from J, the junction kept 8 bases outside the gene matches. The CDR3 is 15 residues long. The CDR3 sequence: CASRQAGGHNYGYTF. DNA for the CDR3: TGTGCCAGCAGGCAGGCAGGGGGTCATAACTATGGCTACACCTTC.

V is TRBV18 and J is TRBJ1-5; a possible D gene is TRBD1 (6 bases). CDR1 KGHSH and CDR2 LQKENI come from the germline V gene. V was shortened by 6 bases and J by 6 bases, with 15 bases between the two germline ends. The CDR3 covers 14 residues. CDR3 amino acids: CASSLTGPGQPQHF. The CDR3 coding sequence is TGTGCCAGCTCCCTCACAGGGCCGGGTCAGCCCCAGCATTTT. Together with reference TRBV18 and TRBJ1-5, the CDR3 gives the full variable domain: NAGVMQNPRHLVRRRGQEARLRCSPMKGHSHVYWYRQLPEEGLKFMVYLQKENIIDESGMPKERFSAEFPKEGPSILRIQQVVRGDSAAYFCASSLTGPGQPQHFGDGTRLSIL.

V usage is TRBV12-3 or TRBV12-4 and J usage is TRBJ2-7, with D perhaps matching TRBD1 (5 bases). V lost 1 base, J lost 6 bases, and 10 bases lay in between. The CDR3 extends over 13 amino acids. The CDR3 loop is CASSLVQRGEQYF. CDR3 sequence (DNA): TGTGCCAGCAGTTTAGTACAAAGGGGCGAGCAGTACTTC.

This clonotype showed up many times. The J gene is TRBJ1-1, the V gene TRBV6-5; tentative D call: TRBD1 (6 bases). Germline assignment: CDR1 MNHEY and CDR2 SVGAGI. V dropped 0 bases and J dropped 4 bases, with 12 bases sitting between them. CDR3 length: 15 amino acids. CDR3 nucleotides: TGTGCCAGCAGTTACTCGGGGACAACGACCACTGAAGCTTTCTTT. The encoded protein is CASSYSGTTTTEAFF.

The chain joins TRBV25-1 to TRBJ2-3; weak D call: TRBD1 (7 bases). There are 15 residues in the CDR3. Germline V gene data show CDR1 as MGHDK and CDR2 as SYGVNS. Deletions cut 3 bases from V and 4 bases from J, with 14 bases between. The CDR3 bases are TGTGCCAGCAGTGACCTCGACAGGGAGGCAGATACGCAGTATTTT. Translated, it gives CASSDLDREADTQYF. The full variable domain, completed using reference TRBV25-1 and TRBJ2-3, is EADIYQTPRYLVIGTGKKITLECSQTMGHDKMYWYQQDPGMELHLIHYSYGVNSTEKGDLSSESTVSRIRTEHFPLTLESARPSHTSQYLCASSDLDREADTQYFGPGTRLTVL.

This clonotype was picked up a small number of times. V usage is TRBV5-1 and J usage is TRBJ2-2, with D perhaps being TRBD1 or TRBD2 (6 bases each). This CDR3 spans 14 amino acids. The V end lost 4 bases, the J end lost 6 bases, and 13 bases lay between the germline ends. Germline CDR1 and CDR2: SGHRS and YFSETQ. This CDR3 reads CASSPFRGPGELFF. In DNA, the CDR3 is TGCGCCAGCAGCCCCTTCCGGGGGCCCGGGGAGCTGTTTTTT.

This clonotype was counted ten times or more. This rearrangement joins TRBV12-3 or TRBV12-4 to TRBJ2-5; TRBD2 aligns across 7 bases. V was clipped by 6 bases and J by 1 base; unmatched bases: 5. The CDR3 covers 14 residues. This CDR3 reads CASRSAGTQETQYF. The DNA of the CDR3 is TGTGCCAGCAGATCAGCGGGAACCCAAGAGACCCAGTACTTC.

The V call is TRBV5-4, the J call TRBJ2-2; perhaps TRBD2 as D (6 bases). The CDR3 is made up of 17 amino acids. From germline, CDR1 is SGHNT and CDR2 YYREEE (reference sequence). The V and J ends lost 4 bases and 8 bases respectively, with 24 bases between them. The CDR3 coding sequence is TGTGCCAGCAGCCCGCGGGACCCGAGGGGCGCGGTGGGGGAGCTGTTTTTT. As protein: CASSPRDPRGAVGELFF.